This T cell receptor (beta chain) was obtained from a study of Graves' ophthalmopathy and Graves' hyperthyroidism. Study context: Hyperthyroidism counted as stable given no ophthalmopathy within 18 months of follow-up.

For repertoire sequencing, the TCR beta CDR3 regions were amplified from RNA transcripts. Investigators did first-round RT-PCR with HTBI primers, then second-round multiplex PCR. TCRdb used MiXCR to reprocess the multiplex PCR reads, holding one entry per CDR3 protein. The sample has 580,000 or so distinct CDR3 sequences, under 45% seen once. Notes on the study in general: Distinction of ophthalmopathy from stable hyperthyroidism by a 13-signature model reached approximately 88% sensitivity and 75% to 84% specificity. Most expanded clonotypes in thyroid above 0.001 frequency also showed up in blood.

This clonotype was picked up many times. Its antigen is undetermined. This CDR3 is 16 amino acids long. V lost 4 bases and J lost 3, with 18 bases in between. Germline V CDR1 and CDR2: SEHNR, FQNEAQ (reference sequence). The sample taken for sequencing was peripheral blood or thyroid tissue (not recorded which). The sequence came from an adult man with Graves' hyperthyroidism. The J gene is TRBJ1-1, the V gene TRBV7-9; D may be TRBD1 (5 bases). In DNA, the CDR3 is TGTGCCAGCAGCTCTACGGGAGGGGCGGGTCACACTGAAGCTTTCTTT. Amino acids: CASSSTGGAGHTEAFF. The full variable domain, in which reference TRBV7-9 and TRBJ1-1 provide the parts outside the CDR3, is DTGVSQNPRHKITKRGQNVTFRCDPISEHNRLYWYRQTLGQGPEFLTYFQNEAQLEKSRLLSDRFSAERPKGSFSTLEIQRTEQGDSAMYLCASSSTGGAGHTEAFFGQGTRLTVV.